A single sample gave rise to the 27 T cell receptor beta chains below, sequenced in a study of TIL therapy for anti-PD-1-resistant metastatic lung cancer. The time point is: pre-treatment sample, taken before nivolumab and TIL therapy. The libraries were made with immunoSEQ v3. The repertoire was sequenced with immunoSEQ multiplex PCR; TCRdb's copy has only in-frame clones and lacks some. The sample lists over 15,000 clones; 65% to 75% were seen once. The sample here was blood, taken at baseline. The origin of the receptors is a person aged 25 to 80 with non-small cell lung cancer.

This chain joins TRBV2 and TRBJ1-2; D remains unclear. In germline, CDR1 is SNHLY, CDR2 FYNNEI. Trimming pared 7 bases from V and 7 bases from J, leaving 13 bases between. The CDR3 spans 12 residues. CDR3 residues: CASTVSSRGYTF. The CDR3 coding sequence is TGTGCCAGCACGGTCTCCAGTCGTGGCTACACCTTC.

V and J are TRBV7-2 and TRBJ2-2; D is possibly TRBD1 (6 bases). The V gene's germline CDR1 is SGHTA and CDR2 FQGNSA. Trimming took 1 base from V and 6 from J, leaving 12 bases between them. The CDR3 extends over 15 amino acids. CDR3: CASSLDQGRAGELFF. CDR3 nucleotide sequence: TGTGCCAGCAGCTTAGATCAGGGGCGGGCCGGGGAGCTGTTTTTT. Full variable domain (rest looked up from reference TRBV7-2 and TRBJ2-2): GAGVSQSPSNKVTEKGKDVELRCDPISGHTALYWYRQSLGQGLEFLIYFQGNSAPDKSGLPSDRFSAERTGGSVSTLTIQRTQQEDSAVYLCASSLDQGRAGELFFGEGSRLTVL.

This chain joins TRBV7-2 and TRBJ2-3, with D tentatively TRBD1 (5 bases). CDR1 is SGHTA and CDR2 is FQGNSA in the germline V gene. The V end was cut by 4 bases, the J end by 2 bases, with 10 bases between. The CDR3 is 14 amino acids. CDR3 sequence reads: CASSYDRNTDTQYF. Written as DNA, the CDR3 is TGTGCCAGCAGCTATGACAGAAACACAGATACGCAGTATTTT. Filled out from reference TRBV7-2 and TRBJ2-3, the complete variable domain reads GAGVSQSPSNKVTEKGKDVELRCDPISGHTALYWYRQSLGQGLEFLIYFQGNSAPDKSGLPSDRFSAERTGGSVSTLTIQRTQQEDSAVYLCASSYDRNTDTQYFGPGTRLTVL.

This clone was counted only a few times. This rearrangement joins TRBV4-1 to TRBJ2-7; unclear D gene. This CDR3 region has 16 residues. Trimming cost V 2 bases and J 7 bases, with 21 bases left between them. Germline V lookup: CDR1 MGHRA, CDR2 YSYEKL. The CDR3 reads CASSQHPIDAAMEQYF. Written as DNA, the CDR3 is TGCGCCAGCAGCCAACACCCCATCGACGCGGCTATGGAGCAGTACTTC.

The chain recombines TRBV27 with TRBJ1-1, with D possibly being TRBD1 (6 bases). In germline, CDR1 is MNHEY, CDR2 SMNVEV (reference sequence). The V gene lost 10 bases and the J gene lost 6 bases, with 18 bases spanning the gap. This CDR3 spans 13 amino acids. The CDR3 nucleotides read TGTGCCACCCAGAAGGGGGGGCTCGCTGAAGCTTTCTTT. Translated, it gives CATQKGGLAEAFF.

V is TRBV6-1 and J is TRBJ1-1; D is ambiguous. Germline loops: CDR1 MNHNS, CDR2 SASEGT. The CDR3 covers 15 residues. V lost 3 bases and J 4 bases, leaving 15 bases between the germline ends. The CDR3: CASSDGMAGGTEAFF. The CDR3 DNA is TGTGCCAGCAGTGATGGAATGGCCGGAGGCACTGAAGCTTTCTTT.

The gene calls are TRBV4-3 and TRBJ1-2, with a tentative D call TRBD1 (5 bases). CDR1 LGHNA and CDR2 YSLEER come from the germline V gene. Trimming took off 0 bases at V and 7 bases at J, with 12 bases between the two ends. This CDR3 has 14 residues. For the CDR3, the DNA is TGCGCCAGCAGCCAAGATGGGCTGAGGGGTGGCTACACCTTC. It codes for CASSQDGLRGGYTF.

CDR3 nucleotide sequence: TGCGCCAGCAGCCGAAACTTGGGAGATACGCAGTATTTT. Encoded protein: CASSRNLGDTQYF. The chain combines TRBV4-3 with TRBJ2-3; D gene unclear. CDR1 and CDR2 from the germline V gene are LGHNA and YSLEER. Trimming left V 4 bases short and J 5 bases short, with 10 bases between. This CDR3 is 13 amino acids long.

V usage is TRBV19 and J usage is TRBJ1-4; no definite D call. CDR1 and CDR2 from the germline V gene are LNHDA and SQIVND (reference sequence). Trimming cost V 8 bases and J 0 bases, with 10 bases left between them. This CDR3 contains 14 residues. CDR3 residues: CASALAATNEKLFF. In nucleotides, the CDR3 is TGTGCCAGTGCCCTAGCTGCAACTAATGAAAAACTGTTTTTT.

J is TRBJ1-6 and V is TRBV19; tentatively, D is TRBD1 (5 bases). V lost 10 bases, J lost 5 bases, and 15 bases lay in between. The CDR3 totals 14 residues. Germline CDR1 LNHDA, CDR2 SQIVND (reference sequence). CDR3 amino acids: CATRQILDNSPLHF. CDR3 bases: TGTGCCACAAGACAGATTCTAGATAATTCACCCCTCCACTTT.

This clone was observed a few times. The chain uses TRBV11-2 and TRBJ1-6; 7 nucleotides agree with TRBD1. V lost 2 bases and J lost 6; bases outside the gene matches: 4. CDR1 is SGHAT, CDR2 FQNNGV, per germline. The CDR3 runs 15 residues. CDR3 sequence: CASSLPGQSNSPLHF. As DNA, the CDR3 is TGTGCCAGCAGCTTACCGGGACAGAGTAATTCACCCCTCCACTTT.

This clone is medium-sized within its sample. V usage is TRBV30 and J usage is TRBJ1-5; D not certain. This CDR3 is built from 16 residues. The germline CDR1 and CDR2 sequences are GTSNPN and SVGIG (reference sequence). With 0 bases removed from V and 2 bases from J, the gap between germline ends came to 14 bases. CDR3 sequence reads: CAWSVQLKDGNQPQHF. CDR3 nucleotide sequence: TGTGCCTGGAGTGTACAGCTTAAGGACGGCAATCAGCCCCAGCATTTT.

This rearrangement joins TRBV4-1 to TRBJ1-2; unclear D gene. The CDR3 length is 14 residues. Germline loops: CDR1 MGHRA, CDR2 YSYEKL. Trimming cost V 0 bases and J 7 bases, with 12 bases left between them. CDR3 sequence (DNA): TGCGCCAGCAGCCAAGAAGAGACCCTGGGTGGCTACACCTTC. Translated: CASSQEETLGGYTF.

The chain is built from TRBV7-8 and TRBJ2-2; no clear D gene. The CDR3 sequence is 11 residues long. The V gene lost 5 bases and the J gene lost 9 bases, with 7 bases spanning the gap. Germline V gene lookup returns CDR1 SGHVS and CDR2 FQNEAQ. The CDR3 loop is CASSPRRELFF. In DNA, the CDR3 is TGTGCCAGCAGCCCCAGAAGGGAGCTGTTTTTT.

This chain uses TRBV29-1 with TRBJ2-7, with TRBD1 matching over 7 bases. The CDR3 is 14 residues long. V lost 7 bases to trimming and J lost 2 bases; unmatched junction nucleotides: 11. Germline V lookup: CDR1 SQVTM, CDR2 ANQGSEA. The CDR3 DNA follows: TGCAGCGCTGGGCGGCAGGGGGTAGCCTACGAGCAGTACTTC. It translates to CSAGRQGVAYEQYF.

This clone was counted a few times. This chain joins TRBV6-5 and TRBJ1-1, with D unresolved. The CDR3 covers 14 residues. The V end lost 6 bases, the J end lost 0 bases, and 11 bases lay between the germline ends. Germline V gives CDR1 MNHEY, CDR2 SVGAGI. The CDR3 loop is CASSQTGMNTEAFF. The CDR3 DNA reads TGTGCCAGCAGCCAGACGGGAATGAACACTGAAGCTTTCTTT.

The rearrangement uses TRBV27 and TRBJ1-1, with a tentative D call TRBD1 (5 bases). The V end was cut by 7 bases, the J end by 11 bases, with 14 bases between. This CDR3 spans 11 amino acids. Per the germline V gene, CDR1 is MNHEY and CDR2 is SMNVEV (reference sequence). CDR3 sequence (DNA): TGTGCCAGCAAGGAGCGGGGCTATGCTTTCTTT. It codes for CASKERGYAFF.

V gene TRBV5-1 combines with J gene TRBJ2-3, with D possibly being TRBD2 (5 bases). Germline CDR1 is SGHRS and CDR2 is YFSETQ. V was trimmed by 0 bases and J by 3 bases, leaving 14 bases between them. The CDR3 sequence is 16 residues long. DNA for the CDR3: TGCGCCAGCAGCTTGGAAGGCGGCACGGGGACAGATACGCAGTATTTT. Amino acid sequence: CASSLEGGTGTDTQYF.

The V gene is TRBV7-9, the J gene TRBJ2-4; D not resolved. The CDR3 loop spans 16 amino acids. V was clipped by 1 base and J by 0 bases, with 10 bases between them. Germline CDR1 SEHNR, CDR2 FQNEAQ (reference sequence). The CDR3 DNA sequence: TGTGCCAGCAGCTTAGGGGCAGGAGTAGCCAAAAACATTCAGTACTTC. This codes for CASSLGAGVAKNIQYF.

This chain joins TRBV7-2 and TRBJ2-3, with TRBD2 as a possible D gene (5 bases). CDR1 and CDR2 (germline): SGHTA, FQGNSA. Trimming took 0 bases from V and 3 from J, leaving 7 bases between them. This CDR3 spans 14 amino acids. CDR3 DNA: TGTGCCAGCAGCTTAGCTAGCGTTACAGATACGCAGTATTTT. It specifies CASSLASVTDTQYF.

This clone was counted a few times. This chain joins TRBV2 and TRBJ2-1, with 9 bases lining up with TRBD1. The germline V gene encodes CDR1 SNHLY and CDR2 FYNNEI. With 6 bases clipped from V and 3 bases from J, the junction kept 9 bases outside the gene matches. This CDR3 comprises 16 residues. The CDR3 coding sequence is TGTGCCAGCAGAACTGACAGGGGGGGTTACTACAATGAGCAGTTCTTC. It encodes CASRTDRGGYYNEQFF.

In this sample, this clone turned up a few times. V is TRBV9 and J is TRBJ1-2; D ambiguous. V lost 3 bases, J lost 2 bases, and 17 bases lay in between. CDR3 size: 16 residues. The V gene's germline CDR1 is SGDLS and CDR2 YYNGEE. DNA of the CDR3: TGTGCCAGCAGCGCCATTCCGAGGAGTCCAAACTATGGCTACACCTTC. Encoded protein: CASSAIPRSPNYGYTF.

The chain has TRBV11-2 and TRBJ2-2, with D possibly matching TRBD1 (6 bases). With 10 bases removed from V and 4 bases from J, the gap between germline ends came to 22 bases. CDR3 length equals 16 residues. Germline V gene data show CDR1 as SGHAT and CDR2 as FQNNGV. The CDR3 is CATYTGSPRGTGELFF. CDR3 DNA: TGTGCCACCTATACGGGTTCGCCCAGGGGCACCGGGGAGCTGTTTTTT.

The chain has TRBV18 and TRBJ2-1; D is unclear. There are 14 residues in the CDR3. Deletions cut 3 bases from V and 5 bases from J, with 11 bases between. Germline-derived CDR1 and CDR2 are KGHSH and LQKENI. For the CDR3, the DNA is TGTGCCAGCTCACCCCCTCGACCGGACAATGAGCAGTTCTTC. It specifies CASSPPRPDNEQFF.

The chain carries TRBV9 and TRBJ2-2, with D perhaps being TRBD1 or TRBD2 (5 bases each). V lost 2 bases and J lost 0, with 14 bases in between. Germline loops: CDR1 SGDLS, CDR2 YYNGEE. The CDR3 spans 17 residues. The CDR3 coding sequence is TGTGCCAGCAGCGTTTCCCGGGACCGAACGAACACCGGGGAGCTGTTTTTT. Translation gives CASSVSRDRTNTGELFF.

This chain connects TRBV7-2 to TRBJ2-7, with unresolved D. This CDR3 region has 14 residues. Germline values: CDR1 SGHTA, CDR2 FQGNSA. V was shortened by 3 bases and J by 5 bases, with 14 bases between the two germline ends. CDR3 in amino acids: CASSFLGPLDEQYF. For the CDR3, the DNA is TGTGCCAGCAGCTTCCTAGGACCCTTAGACGAGCAGTACTTC.

The chain links TRBV6-5 to TRBJ1-2; 7 bases map to TRBD1. CDR3 length: 14 residues. Germline CDR1 is MNHEY and CDR2 is SVGAGI. The V segment lost 2 bases and the J segment 9 bases; nucleotides outside the gene matches: 9. The CDR3 coding sequence is TGTGCCAGCAGTTACGGCGGGACAGTCTTTAGCTACACCTTC. It is translated as CASSYGGTVFSYTF.